This T cell receptor beta chain was retrieved from a study of early T cells in non-severe SARS-CoV-2 infection. Study context: From unsorted whole blood, bulk RNA was sequenced, and the chains remained unpaired.

This clonotype showed up just a few times. Antigen: not known. Study-wide findings and caveats: Database matching using VDJdb favored anti-spike CD8 responses, with private and CD4 specificities left missing.

The germline CDR1 and CDR2 sequences are MNHNY and SVGAGI (reference sequence). Trimming pared 0 bases from V and 7 bases from J, leaving 7 bases between. The CDR3 is 12 residues long. Individual cDNA molecules each received unique molecular identifiers attached to them. TCRdb reprocessed the 5' RACE reads via MiXCR and lists one record per CDR3 protein. The sample has tens of thousands of distinct CDR3 sequences, less than 15% seen once; the top ten hold around 4.5%. The TCR comes from an adult who was a healthcare worker with PCR-confirmed SARS-CoV-2 infection or an uninfected control (not recorded which). V is TRBV6-6 and J is TRBJ2-7; D call uncertain. The sequenced sample consisted of whole blood. DNA for the CDR3: TGTGCCAGCAGTTACTCTCGCGAGGAGCAGTACTTC. It yields the protein CASSYSREEQYF.